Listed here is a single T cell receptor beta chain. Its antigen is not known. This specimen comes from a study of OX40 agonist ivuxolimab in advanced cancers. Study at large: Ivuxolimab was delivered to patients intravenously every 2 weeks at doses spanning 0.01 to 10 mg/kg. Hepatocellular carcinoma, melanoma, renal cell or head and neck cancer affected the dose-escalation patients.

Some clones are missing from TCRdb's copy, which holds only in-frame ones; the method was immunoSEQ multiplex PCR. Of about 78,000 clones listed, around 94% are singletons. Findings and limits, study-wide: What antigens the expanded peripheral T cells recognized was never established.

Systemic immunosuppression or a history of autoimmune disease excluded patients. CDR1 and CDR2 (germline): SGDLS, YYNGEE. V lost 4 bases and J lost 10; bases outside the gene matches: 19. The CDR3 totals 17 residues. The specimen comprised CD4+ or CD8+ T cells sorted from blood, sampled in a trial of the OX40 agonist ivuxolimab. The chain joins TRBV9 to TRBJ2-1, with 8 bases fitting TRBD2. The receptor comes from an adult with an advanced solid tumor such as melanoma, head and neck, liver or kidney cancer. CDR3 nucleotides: TGTGCCAGCAGCCCCCCGTTTCGGGGGGGGCCCCCGGAAGAGCAGTTCTTC. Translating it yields CASSPPFRGGPPEEQFF.